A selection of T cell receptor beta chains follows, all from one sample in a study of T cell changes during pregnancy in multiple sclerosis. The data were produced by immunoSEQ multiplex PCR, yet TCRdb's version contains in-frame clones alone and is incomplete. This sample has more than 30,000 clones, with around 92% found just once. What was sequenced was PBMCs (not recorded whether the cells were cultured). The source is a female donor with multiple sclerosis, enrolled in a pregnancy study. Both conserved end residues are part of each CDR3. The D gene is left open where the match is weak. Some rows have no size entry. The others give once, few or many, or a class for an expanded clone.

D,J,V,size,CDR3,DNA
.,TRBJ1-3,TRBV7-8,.,CASSSLYGRRFSGNTIYF,TGTGCCAGCAGCTCCCTTTATGGCCGGCGTTTCTCTGGAAACACCATATATTTT
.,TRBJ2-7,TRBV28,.,CASSLYPGRDINYEQYF,TGTGCCAGCAGTTTGTACCCAGGCCGGGACATTAACTACGAGCAGTACTTC
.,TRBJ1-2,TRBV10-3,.,CAISDPPFRGYTF,TGTGCCATCAGTGACCCACCCTTTAGGGGCTACACCTTC
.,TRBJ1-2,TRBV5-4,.,CASSAGRGGYGYTF,TGTGCCAGCAGCGCAGGACGGGGGGGCTATGGCTACACCTTC
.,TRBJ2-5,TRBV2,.,CASSVFLQETQYF,TGTGCCAGCAGCGTATTCCTACAAGAGACCCAGTACTTC
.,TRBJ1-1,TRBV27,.,CASSRTAGEAFF,TGTGCCAGCAGCCGAACCGCCGGTGAAGCTTTCTTT
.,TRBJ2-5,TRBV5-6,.,CASSLNWKETQYF,TGTGCCAGCAGCTTGAACTGGAAAGAGACCCAGTACTTC
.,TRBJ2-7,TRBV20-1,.,CSVTYEQYF,TGCAGTGTAACCTACGAGCAGTACTTC
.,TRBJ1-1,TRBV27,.,CASSPQENTEAFF,TGTGCCAGCAGTCCACAAGAGAACACTGAAGCTTTCTTT
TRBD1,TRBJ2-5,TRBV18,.,CASSHSRGLSETQYF,TGTGCCAGCTCGCACAGCAGGGGGCTATCGGAGACCCAGTACTTC
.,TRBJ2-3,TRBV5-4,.,CASSLGGRRDTQYF,TGTGCCAGCAGCTTAGGTGGGAGGAGAGATACGCAGTATTTT
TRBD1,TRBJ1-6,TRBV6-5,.,CASRSGTGHNSPLHF,TGTGCCAGCAGGTCCGGGACAGGGCATAATTCACCCCTCCACTTT
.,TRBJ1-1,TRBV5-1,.,CASSLFRQTMNTEAFF,TGCGCCAGCAGTTTATTCCGACAGACCATGAACACTGAAGCTTTCTTT
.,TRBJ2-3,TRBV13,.,CASSLNEKFTDTQYF,TGTGCCAGCAGCTTAAACGAGAAATTCACAGATACGCAGTATTTT
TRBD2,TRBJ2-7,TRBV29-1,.,CSVEFGGRVSYEQYF,TGCAGCGTTGAGTTCGGCGGGAGGGTCTCCTACGAGCAGTACTTC
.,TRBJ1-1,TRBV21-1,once,CASSKWGSGQRTEAFF,TGTGCCAGCAGCAAATGGGGTTCGGGACAGAGAACTGAAGCTTTCTTT
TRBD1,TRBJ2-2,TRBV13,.,CASSPRGRGRDGELFF,TGTGCCAGCAGCCCCCGAGGCAGGGGGCGTGACGGGGAGCTGTTTTTT
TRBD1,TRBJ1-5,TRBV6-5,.,CASSRTGGRQPQHF,TGTGCCAGCAGCCGGACAGGGGGGAGGCAGCCCCAGCATTTT
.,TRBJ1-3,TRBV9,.,CASSVRGNTIYF,TGTGCCAGCAGCGTCCGGGGGAACACCATATATTTT
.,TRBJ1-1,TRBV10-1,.,CASSEGQREAFF,TGCGCCAGCAGTGAGGGGCAGCGTGAAGCTTTCTTT
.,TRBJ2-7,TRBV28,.,CASSPRSWSSYEQYF,TGTGCCAGCAGTCCACGATCCTGGAGCTCCTACGAGCAGTACTTC
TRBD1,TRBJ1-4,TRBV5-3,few,CARRLGTGDKRNEKLFF,TGTGCCAGAAGGTTGGGGACAGGGGACAAACGTAATGAAAAACTGTTTTTT
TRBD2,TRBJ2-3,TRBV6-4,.,CASSETILAGRDTQYF,TGTGCCAGCAGTGAAACTATACTAGCGGGAAGAGATACGCAGTATTTT
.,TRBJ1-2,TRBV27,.,CASTKDRDTLRGYTF,TGTGCCAGCACCAAGGACCGGGACACCCTCCGAGGCTACACCTTC
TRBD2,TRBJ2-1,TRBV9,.,CASSVGLAGRYNEQFF,TGTGCCAGCAGCGTCGGACTAGCGGGGAGGTACAATGAGCAGTTCTTC
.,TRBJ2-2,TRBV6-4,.,CASTDQGSHTGELFF,TGTGCCAGCACTGATCAGGGTAGTCACACCGGGGAGCTGTTTTTT
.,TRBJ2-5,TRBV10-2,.,CASSETPQETQYF,TGCGCCAGCAGTGAGACCCCACAAGAGACCCAGTACTTC
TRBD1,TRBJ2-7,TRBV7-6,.,CASSITGTELSYEQYF,TGTGCCAGCAGCATAACCGGGACAGAGCTGAGCTACGAGCAGTACTTC
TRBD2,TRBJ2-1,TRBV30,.,CAWSGRWGEGRNEQFF,TGTGCCTGGAGTGGGCGCTGGGGGGAGGGCCGGAATGAGCAGTTCTTC
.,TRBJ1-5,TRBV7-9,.,CASSLGWGDGQPQHF,TGTGCCAGCAGCTTAGGATGGGGGGATGGGCAGCCCCAGCATTTT